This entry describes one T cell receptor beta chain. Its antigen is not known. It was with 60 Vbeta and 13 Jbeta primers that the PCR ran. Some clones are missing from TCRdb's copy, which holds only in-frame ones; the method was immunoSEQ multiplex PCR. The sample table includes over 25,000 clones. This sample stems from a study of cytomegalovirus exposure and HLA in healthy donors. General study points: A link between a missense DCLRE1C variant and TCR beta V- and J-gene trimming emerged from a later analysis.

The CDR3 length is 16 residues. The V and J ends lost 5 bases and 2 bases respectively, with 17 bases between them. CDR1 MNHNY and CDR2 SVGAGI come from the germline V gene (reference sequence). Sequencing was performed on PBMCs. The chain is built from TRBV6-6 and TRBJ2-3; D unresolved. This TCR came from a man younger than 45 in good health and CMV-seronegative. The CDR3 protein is CASSPTVAAITDTQYF. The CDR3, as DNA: TGTGCCAGCAGTCCCACCGTGGCGGCTATCACAGATACGCAGTATTTT.